This note documents a single TCR beta chain sequence. The CDR3 extends over 17 amino acids. J was trimmed by 0 bases and V by 8 bases; bases with no gene match: 15. Germline V CDR1 and CDR2: GTSNPN, SVGIG (reference sequence). This specimen comes from a study of T cell changes during pregnancy in multiple sclerosis. Some clones are missing from TCRdb's copy, which holds only in-frame ones; the method was immunoSEQ multiplex PCR. The data show tens of thousands of clones, about 93% seen once. J is TRBJ1-2 and V is TRBV30; the match to TRBD1 covers 10 bases. The receptor was derived from a female donor with multiple sclerosis, enrolled in a pregnancy study. Sequenced here: CD4+ T cells from peripheral blood mononuclear cells, sampled in the second trimester of pregnancy. The CDR3, as DNA: TGTGCCCAATCAGGGACAGGGGATTCTCAAGCTAACTATGGCTACACCTTC. This gives the protein CAQSGTGDSQANYGYTF.